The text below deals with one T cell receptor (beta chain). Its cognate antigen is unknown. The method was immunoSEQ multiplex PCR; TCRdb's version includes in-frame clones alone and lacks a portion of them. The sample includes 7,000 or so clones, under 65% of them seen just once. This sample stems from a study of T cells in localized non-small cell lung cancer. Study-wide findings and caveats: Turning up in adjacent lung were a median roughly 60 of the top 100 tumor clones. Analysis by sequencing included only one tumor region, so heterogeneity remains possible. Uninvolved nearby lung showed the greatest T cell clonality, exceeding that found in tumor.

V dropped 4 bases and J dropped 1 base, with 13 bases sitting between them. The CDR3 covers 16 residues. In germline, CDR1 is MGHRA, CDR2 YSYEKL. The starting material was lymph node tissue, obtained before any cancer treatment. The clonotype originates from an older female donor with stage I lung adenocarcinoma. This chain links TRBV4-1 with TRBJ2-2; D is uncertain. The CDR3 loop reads CASSLSHQLNTGELFF. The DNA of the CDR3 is TGCGCCAGCAGCCTAAGCCACCAGTTGAACACCGGGGAGCTGTTTTTT.